These T cell receptor beta chains were read from a single sample in a study of blood T cell repertoires in COVID-19. TCRdb keeps only in-frame clones here, not all; method: immunoSEQ multiplex PCR. This table holds about 350,000 clones, about 90% found once. What was sequenced was peripheral blood. The receptors stem from a woman aged 18-29 years who had recovered from COVID-19. Both conserved end residues are part of each CDR3. The order of the fields is J gene, V gene, CDR3 protein.

TRBJ1-6 TRBV5-6 CASSFRTGGNSPLHF
TRBJ2-3 TRBV2 CASSRDRGTDTQYF
TRBJ2-1 TRBV4-3 CASSDSVDNEQFF
TRBJ2-5 TRBV29-1 CSAGVGGQETQYF
TRBJ2-5 TRBV18 CASSPNRGGETQYF
TRBJ2-1 TRBV7-2 CASSYKREAWEQFF
TRBJ2-3 TRBV9 CASSVQGSPDTQYF
TRBJ2-3 TRBV11-2 CASRRIAGDTQYF
TRBJ1-1 TRBV4-1 CASSQPGQRNTEAFF
TRBJ1-4 TRBV6-6 CATIRRATNEKLFF
TRBJ2-1 TRBV6-5 CASRKDREGRNEQFF
TRBJ1-1 TRBV9 CASSVGQGKRTEAFF
TRBJ2-1 TRBV30 CAWRGRGWGNEQFF
TRBJ1-6 TRBV27 CASSQAPMDNENSPLHF
TRBJ1-3 TRBV10-3 CAISQDRSGNTIYF
TRBJ1-2 TRBV4-1 CASSQITTGKYGYTF
TRBJ2-3 TRBV12-3/TRBV12-4 CASSHTDTQYF
TRBJ1-1 TRBV10-3 CAIRGHQNTEAFF
TRBJ1-3 TRBV18 CASSPQGNTGNTIYF
TRBJ2-3 TRBV5-4 CASSLRLAGGPSTDTQYF
TRBJ2-3 TRBV5-6 CASSPGASGFIDTQYF
TRBJ2-4 TRBV11-3 CASSASGSGDGYIQYF
TRBJ1-6 TRBV6-5 CASSTDRDGSPLHF
TRBJ2-3 TRBV5-1 CASKPFGGLTDTQYF
TRBJ1-5 TRBV27 CASSITGGGNQPQHF
TRBJ1-2 TRBV5-6 CASSFLSGTGRPGAYGYTF
TRBJ2-2 TRBV4-3 CASSQASTATATGELFF
TRBJ2-1 TRBV25-1 CASTMRGLRYNEQFF
TRBJ1-3 TRBV24-1 CATSDTPDREGNTIYF
TRBJ2-5 TRBV5-4 CASSQRTGIETQYF
TRBJ2-1 TRBV18 CASSPMGSGNEQFF
TRBJ2-5 TRBV10-3 CAIREAGAAGTQYF
TRBJ1-6 TRBV30 CAWSPTTGANSPLHF
TRBJ1-5 TRBV29-1 CSVAHPTGNQPQHF
TRBJ2-3 TRBV30 CAWGDRGITDTQYF
TRBJ1-5 TRBV10-3 CAIRGQLNQPQHF
TRBJ1-3 TRBV7-9 CASSPDRGLGNTIYF
TRBJ2-2 TRBV7-2 CASSLRRGGPGELFF
TRBJ1-5 TRBV19 CATAGGVRPPQHF
TRBJ2-3 TRBV13 CASSRMSTDTQYF